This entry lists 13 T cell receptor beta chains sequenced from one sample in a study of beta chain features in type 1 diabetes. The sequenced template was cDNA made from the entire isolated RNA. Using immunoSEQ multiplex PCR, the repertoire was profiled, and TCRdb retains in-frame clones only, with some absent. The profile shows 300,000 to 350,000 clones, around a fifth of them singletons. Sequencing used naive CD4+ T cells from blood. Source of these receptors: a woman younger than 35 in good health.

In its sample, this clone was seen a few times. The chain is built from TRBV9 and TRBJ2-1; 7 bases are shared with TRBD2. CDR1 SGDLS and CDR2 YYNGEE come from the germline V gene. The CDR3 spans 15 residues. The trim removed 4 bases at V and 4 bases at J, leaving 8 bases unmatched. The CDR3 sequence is CASSQALAPYNEQFF. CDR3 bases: TGTGCCAGCAGCCAAGCACTAGCGCCGTACAATGAGCAGTTCTTC. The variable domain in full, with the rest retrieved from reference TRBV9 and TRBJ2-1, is DSGVTQTPKHLITATGQRVTLRCSPRSGDLSVYWYQQSLDQGLQFLIQYYNGEERAKGNILERFSAQQFPDLHSELNLSSLELGDSALYFCASSQALAPYNEQFFGPGTRLTVL.

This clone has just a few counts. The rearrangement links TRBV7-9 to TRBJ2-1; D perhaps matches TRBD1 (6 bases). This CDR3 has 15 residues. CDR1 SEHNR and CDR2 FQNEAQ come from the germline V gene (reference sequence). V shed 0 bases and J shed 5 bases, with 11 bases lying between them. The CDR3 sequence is CASSLAPGHNNEQFF. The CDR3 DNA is TGTGCCAGCAGCTTAGCGCCGGGACACAACAATGAGCAGTTCTTC.

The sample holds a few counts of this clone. CDR3 DNA sequence: TGTGCCAGCAGTTACTCAGACAGCCTGGGCACTGAAGCTTTCTTT. Its translation is CASSYSDSLGTEAFF. The chain employs TRBV6-5 and TRBJ1-1; D may be TRBD1 (5 bases). The CDR3 has 15 residues. V lost 0 bases and J 4 bases, leaving 12 bases between the germline ends. Germline CDR1 is MNHEY and CDR2 is SVGAGI.

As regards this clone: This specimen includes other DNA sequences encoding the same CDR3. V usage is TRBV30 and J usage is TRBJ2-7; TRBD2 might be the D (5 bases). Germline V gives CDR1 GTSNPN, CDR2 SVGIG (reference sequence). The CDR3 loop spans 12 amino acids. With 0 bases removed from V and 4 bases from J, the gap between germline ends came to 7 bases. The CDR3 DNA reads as TGTGCCTGGAGTGTACGGGGTTACGAGCAGTACTTC. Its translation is CAWSVRGYEQYF. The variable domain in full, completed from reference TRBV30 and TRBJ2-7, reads SQTIHQWPATLVQPVGSPLSLECTVEGTSNPNLYWYRQAAGRGLQLLFYSVGIGQISSEVPQNLSASRPQDRQFILSSKKLLLSDSGFYLCAWSVRGYEQYFGPGTRLTVT.

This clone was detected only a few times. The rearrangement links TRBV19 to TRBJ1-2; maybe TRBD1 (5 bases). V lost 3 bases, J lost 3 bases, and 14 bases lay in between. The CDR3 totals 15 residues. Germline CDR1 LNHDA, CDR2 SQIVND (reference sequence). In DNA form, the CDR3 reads TGTGCCAGTAGTATTTCTAGGCAAGGGGACTATGGCTACACCTTC. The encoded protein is CASSISRQGDYGYTF. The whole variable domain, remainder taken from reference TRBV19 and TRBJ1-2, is DGGITQSPKYLFRKEGQNVTLSCEQNLNHDAMYWYRQDPGQGLRLIYYSQIVNDFQKGDIAEGYSVSREKKESFPLTVTSAQKNPTAFYLCASSISRQGDYGYTFGSGTRLTVV.

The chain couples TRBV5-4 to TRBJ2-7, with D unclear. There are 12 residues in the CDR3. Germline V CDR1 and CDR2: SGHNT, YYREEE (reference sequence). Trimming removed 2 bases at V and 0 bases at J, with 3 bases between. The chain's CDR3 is CASSFSSYEQYF. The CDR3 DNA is TGTGCCAGCAGCTTCTCCTCCTACGAGCAGTACTTC.

CDR3 bases: TGTGCCAGCAGACCAATGGAGCGGGCCAACGTCCTGACTTTC. This gives the protein CASRPMERANVLTF. The chain combines TRBV7-9 with TRBJ2-6; no clear D. The CDR3 extends over 14 amino acids. Germline V gives CDR1 SEHNR, CDR2 FQNEAQ (reference sequence). The V gene lost 6 bases and the J gene lost 5 bases, with 11 bases spanning the gap.

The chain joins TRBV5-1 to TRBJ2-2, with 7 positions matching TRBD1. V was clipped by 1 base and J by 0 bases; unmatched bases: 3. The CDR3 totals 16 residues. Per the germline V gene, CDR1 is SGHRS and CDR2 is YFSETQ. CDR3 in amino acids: CASSLTQGANTGELFF. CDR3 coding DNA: TGCGCCAGCAGCTTGACGCAGGGGGCGAACACCGGGGAGCTGTTTTTT.

The CDR3 DNA follows: TGTGCCACCAGCAGAGATCGTAAGGGGCACACGGGAGCTTTCTTT. Its translation is CATSRDRKGHTGAFF. The chain recombines TRBV15 with TRBJ1-1; weak D call: TRBD1 (5 bases). V was pared by 0 bases and J by 10 bases, with 18 bases between. Germline V gene lookup returns CDR1 LNHNV and CDR2 YYDKDF (reference sequence). CDR3 length equals 15 residues.

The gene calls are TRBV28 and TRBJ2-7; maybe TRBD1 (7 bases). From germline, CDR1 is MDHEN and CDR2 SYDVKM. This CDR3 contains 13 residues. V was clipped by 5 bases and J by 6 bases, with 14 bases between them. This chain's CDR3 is CASSPNRGGEQYF. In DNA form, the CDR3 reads TGTGCCAGCAGTCCCAACAGGGGAGGCGAGCAGTACTTC.

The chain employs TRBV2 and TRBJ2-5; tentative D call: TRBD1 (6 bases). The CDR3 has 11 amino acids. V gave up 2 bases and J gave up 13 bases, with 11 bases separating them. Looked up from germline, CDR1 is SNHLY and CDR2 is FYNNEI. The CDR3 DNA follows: TGTGCCAGCAGTGAACAGGGGTTCTCGTACTTC. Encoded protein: CASSEQGFSYF. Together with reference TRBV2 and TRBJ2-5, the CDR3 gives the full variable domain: EPEVTQTPSHQVTQMGQEVILRCVPISNHLYFYWYRQILGQKVEFLVSFYNNEISEKSEIFDDQFSVERPDGSNFTLKIRSTKLEDSAMYFCASSEQGFSYFGPGTRLLVL.

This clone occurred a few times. CDR3 sequence: CASLSGGGRVVQPQHF. The CDR3 DNA is TGCGCCAGCCTTAGTGGGGGAGGGAGAGTAGTCCAGCCCCAGCATTTT. V gene TRBV5-1 combines with J gene TRBJ1-5, with D perhaps matching TRBD1 (5 bases). Trimming removed 7 bases from V and 7 bases from J, with 24 bases in between. The germline gives CDR1 SGHRS, CDR2 YFSETQ. The CDR3 length is 16 residues.

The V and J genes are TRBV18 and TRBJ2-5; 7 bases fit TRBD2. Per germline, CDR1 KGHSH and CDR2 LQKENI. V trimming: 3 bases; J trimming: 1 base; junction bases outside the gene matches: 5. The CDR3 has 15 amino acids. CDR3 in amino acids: CASSPGSGGQETQYF. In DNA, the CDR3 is TGTGCCAGCTCACCCGGGTCGGGGGGCCAAGAGACCCAGTACTTC.